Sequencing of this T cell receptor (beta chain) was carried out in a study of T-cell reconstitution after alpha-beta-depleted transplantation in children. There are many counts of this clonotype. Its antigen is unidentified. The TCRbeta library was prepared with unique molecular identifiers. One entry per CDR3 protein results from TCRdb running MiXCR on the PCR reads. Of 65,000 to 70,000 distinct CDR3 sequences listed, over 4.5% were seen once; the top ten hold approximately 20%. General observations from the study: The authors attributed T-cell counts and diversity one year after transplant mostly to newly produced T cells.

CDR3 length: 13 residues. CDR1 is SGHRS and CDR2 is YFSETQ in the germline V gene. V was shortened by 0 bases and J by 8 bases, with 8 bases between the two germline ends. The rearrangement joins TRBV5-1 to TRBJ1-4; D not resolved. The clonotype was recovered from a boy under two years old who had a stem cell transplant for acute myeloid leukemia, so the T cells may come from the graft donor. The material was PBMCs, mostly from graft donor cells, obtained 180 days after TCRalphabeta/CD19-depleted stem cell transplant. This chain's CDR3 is CASSLGDNEKLFF. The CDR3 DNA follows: TGCGCCAGCAGCTTGGGGGATAACGAAAAACTGTTTTTT. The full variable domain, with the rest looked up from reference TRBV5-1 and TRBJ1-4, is KAGVTQTPRYLIKTRGQQVTLSCSPISGHRSVSWYQQTPGQGLQFLFEYFSETQRNKGNFPGRFSGRQFSNSRSEMNVSTLELGDSALYLCASSLGDNEKLFFGSGTQLSVL.